These 14 T cell receptor beta chains share one sample of origin, sequenced in a study of T cell responses to AZD1222 COVID-19 vaccine. The repertoire was sequenced with immunoSEQ multiplex PCR; TCRdb's copy has only in-frame clones and lacks some. The data hold about 140,000 clones, with roughly 90% observed a single time. The sequencing here drew on peripheral blood, taken on day 0 of AZD1222 vaccination. Receptors were obtained from an adult in good health.

As DNA, the CDR3 is TGTGCCAGCAGCAACAATCAGCCCCAGCATTTT. This sequence encodes CASSNNQPQHF. V and J are TRBV2 and TRBJ1-5; D not certain. Germline V gives CDR1 SNHLY, CDR2 FYNNEI. CDR3 length: 11 residues. V was cut by 6 bases and J by 3 bases, with 3 bases left in between. Complete variable domain (other parts from reference TRBV2 and TRBJ1-5): EPEVTQTPSHQVTQMGQEVILRCVPISNHLYFYWYRQILGQKVEFLVSFYNNEISEKSEIFDDQFSVERPDGSNFTLKIRSTKLEDSAMYFCASSNNQPQHFGDGTRLSIL.

This chain joins TRBV28 and TRBJ1-2; D not resolved. The CDR3 has 11 amino acids. V was pared by 6 bases and J by 13 bases, with 15 bases between. CDR1 is MDHEN, CDR2 SYDVKM, per germline. As DNA, the CDR3 is TGTGCCAGCAGCCCTAGGCCCCACCTCACCTTC. Translation: CASSPRPHLTF.

The chain employs TRBV2 and TRBJ1-3, with D possibly matching TRBD1 (5 bases). This CDR3 region has 14 residues. Germline CDR1 and CDR2: SNHLY and FYNNEI. V shed 7 bases and J shed 0 bases, with 10 bases lying between them. CDR3 amino acids: CASNPRGSGNTIYF. The CDR3 DNA reads as TGTGCCAGCAATCCTAGGGGCTCTGGAAACACCATATATTTT.

V is TRBV28 and J is TRBJ2-7, with D tentatively TRBD2 (6 bases). The germline V gene has CDR1 MDHEN and CDR2 SYDVKM. This CDR3 contains 14 residues. V was shortened by 2 bases and J by 3 bases, with 11 bases between the two germline ends. The CDR3 DNA reads as TGTGCCAGCAGTTTAGGGGGGAAGGGCTACGAGCAGTACTTC. It specifies CASSLGGKGYEQYF.

The chain joins TRBV18 to TRBJ2-3; TRBD1 matches 9 bases. This CDR3 comprises 15 residues. Germline loops: CDR1 KGHSH, CDR2 LQKENI. V dropped 0 bases and J dropped 6; count of bases not matched to a gene: 4. CDR3 coding DNA: TGTGCCAGCTCACCACCTACAGGGGGCGTTGATACGCAGTATTTT. This encodes CASSPPTGGVDTQYF.

The chain recombines TRBV27 with TRBJ1-3; no clear D. The V and J ends lost 4 bases and 0 bases respectively, with 16 bases between them. CDR1 is MNHEY and CDR2 is SMNVEV in the germline V gene (reference sequence). This CDR3 comprises 17 residues. CDR3 sequence (DNA): TGTGCCAGCAGTTCCAGTCCGGGCCCAGTCTCTGGAAACACCATATATTTT. It translates to CASSSSPGPVSGNTIYF.

This clone was seen just once. J is TRBJ1-1 and V is TRBV3-1 (or the pseudogene TRBV3-2); 7 nucleotides line up with TRBD1. There are 13 residues in the CDR3. V shed 3 bases and J 3 bases; nucleotides not matched to a gene: 1. Germline assignment: CDR1 LGHDT and CDR2 YNNKEL (reference sequence). CDR3 region: CASSHGTDTEAFF. The DNA of the CDR3 is TGTGCCAGCAGCCACGGGACAGACACTGAAGCTTTCTTT.

This rearrangement joins TRBV3-1 (or the pseudogene TRBV3-2) to TRBJ1-6; perhaps TRBD1 as D (5 bases). The V end was cut by 1 base, the J end by 0 bases, with 19 bases between. Germline CDR1 and CDR2: LGHDT and YNNKEL (reference sequence). This CDR3 region has 20 residues. The chain's CDR3 is CASSQGLYWRGSSYNSPLHF. The CDR3 bases are TGTGCCAGCAGCCAAGGTCTATACTGGCGGGGGAGCTCCTATAATTCACCCCTCCACTTT.

The chain links TRBV28 to TRBJ1-5, with TRBD1 as a possible D gene (6 bases). CDR3 length: 15 residues. V was pared by 7 bases and J by 3 bases, with 16 bases between. The germline V gene encodes CDR1 MDHEN and CDR2 SYDVKM. In DNA, the CDR3 is TGTGCCAGCATCCAAGGCGGGGGGCACAATCAGCCCCAGCATTTT. As protein: CASIQGGGHNQPQHF.

This clone occurred once. V usage is TRBV10-2 and J usage is TRBJ2-4; a possible D gene is TRBD1 (7 bases). The V end lost 6 bases, the J end lost 0 bases, and 18 bases lay between the germline ends. CDR3 size: 17 residues. Per the germline V gene, CDR1 is WSHSY and CDR2 is SAAADI. The CDR3, as DNA: TGCGCCAGCAGGGAGGGGGCTTGGGACCTAGCCAAAAACATTCAGTACTTC. This codes for CASREGAWDLAKNIQYF.

This clone appeared a single time. The rearrangement uses TRBV3-1 (or the pseudogene TRBV3-2) and TRBJ1-2, with 8 bases that match TRBD1. CDR3 length: 13 residues. Trimming removed 5 bases from V and 5 bases from J; junction bases left unmatched: 4. Per germline, CDR1 LGHDT and CDR2 YNNKEL (reference sequence). The CDR3 region is CASSTTGGYGYTF. Written as DNA, the CDR3 is TGTGCCAGCAGCACAACAGGGGGTTATGGCTACACCTTC.

This chain uses TRBV7-9 with TRBJ2-7, with D possibly TRBD1 on 6 matching bases. CDR3 length equals 15 residues. Trimming stripped 4 bases from V and 5 bases from J, with 18 bases between. The V gene's germline CDR1 is SEHNR and CDR2 FQNEAQ (reference sequence). CDR3 sequence reads: CASSSSTGSPDEQYF. The DNA of the CDR3 is TGTGCCAGCAGCTCTTCGACAGGATCCCCCGACGAGCAGTACTTC. Combining the CDR3 with reference TRBV7-9 and TRBJ2-7 gives the whole variable domain DTGVSQNPRHKITKRGQNVTFRCDPISEHNRLYWYRQTLGQGPEFLTYFQNEAQLEKSRLLSDRFSAERPKGSFSTLEIQRTEQGDSAMYLCASSSSTGSPDEQYFGPGTRLTVT.

The chain couples TRBV3-1 (or the pseudogene TRBV3-2) to TRBJ1-6; TRBD1 is a possible D gene (5 bases). From germline, CDR1 is LGHDT and CDR2 YNNKEL (reference sequence). V dropped 2 bases and J dropped 9 bases, with 14 bases sitting between them. The CDR3 contains 15 residues. CDR3 loop: CASSQLGLVSSPLHF. DNA for the CDR3: TGTGCCAGCAGCCAACTGGGGCTGGTGAGTTCACCCCTCCACTTT.

On this clone itself: This sample also contains other DNA sequences that code for the same CDR3. The chain carries TRBV7-9 and TRBJ2-7, with 8 bases matching TRBD1. The CDR3 loop spans 14 amino acids. Germline V CDR1 and CDR2: SEHNR, FQNEAQ (reference sequence). Trimming removed 1 base from V and 3 bases from J; junction bases left unmatched: 2. CDR3 region: CASSLGQGFYEQYF. CDR3 coding DNA: TGTGCCAGCAGCTTAGGACAGGGGTTCTACGAGCAGTACTTC.